The source of this T cell receptor beta chain is a study of CD8 T cells in ankylosing spondylitis. Overall study findings and caveats: Ankylosing spondylitis blood appeared to be characterized by a TCR beta motif of 8 or 9 highly homologous variants. Earlier reports found some motif variants in synovial fluid and blood in reactive arthritis.

Quantitative 5'-RACE with molecular barcodes was used to make the TCR beta libraries. TCRdb fed the 5' RACE reads into MiXCR, producing one record per CDR3 protein. The sample has roughly 240,000 distinct CDR3 sequences, 8.2% seen once. In this sample, this clonotype turned up many times. Its antigen is undetermined. The germline V gene encodes CDR1 KGHSH and CDR2 LQKENI. V gave up 6 bases and J gave up 1 base; unmatched junction bases: 4. The CDR3 is made up of 14 amino acids. The sequence was obtained from a female donor with ankylosing spondylitis or in good health (not recorded which). The sequencing input was blood, either unsorted or a sorted T cell fraction (not recorded which). J is TRBJ2-5 and V is TRBV18; 8 bases line up with TRBD1. This CDR3 is CASSHDRGQETQYF. Written as DNA, the CDR3 is TGTGCCAGCTCGCACGACAGGGGCCAAGAGACCCAGTACTTC.